Sequencing of this T cell receptor beta chain was carried out in a study of T cell responses to AZD1222 COVID-19 vaccine. CDR1 and CDR2 from the germline V gene are MGHRA and YSYEKL. There are 17 residues in the CDR3. V shed 4 bases and J 9 bases; nucleotides not matched to a gene: 17. As to this clone: As yet, its antigen is unknown.

Whole-study results and caveats: Clonal diversity was possibly underestimated, and white British individuals and females predominated among donors. Baseline seropositivity characterized only a handful of AZD1222 recipients. Nearly half of spike-specific TCRs reportedly go after variant regions that carry no mutations.

Recipients boosted at about 4 weeks or about 12 weeks are pooled. TCRdb's table, derived via immunoSEQ multiplex PCR, lists solely in-frame clones and lacks some. Of 90,000 to 150,000 clones listed, 87% are singletons. The V gene is TRBV4-1, the J gene TRBJ2-1, with 8 bases that match TRBD2. Material: peripheral blood, obtained 28 days after the second AZD1222 dose. The source is an adult who received the AZD1222 COVID-19 vaccine. The CDR3 DNA reads as TGCGCCAGCAGCCGAGTCAGCGGGGGCGCCGGGGTTGTTGAGCAGTTCTTC. Amino acids: CASSRVSGGAGVVEQFF.